Below, 27 T cell receptor beta chains from the same sample are listed, as sequenced in a study of Tregs in tolerant kidney transplant recipients. This table comes from immunoSEQ multiplex PCR, and its TCRdb copy is limited to in-frame clones, with some not included. The ten most abundant clones cover approximately 0.81% of a sample with tens of thousands of clones. The sample was CD4+ T cells from blood, taken before the transplant. The receptors originated from a human donor who received a combined kidney and bone marrow transplant.

About this clone itself: The DNA ends 3 residues before the CDR3 does, and the rest of the CDR3 is filled in from the germline J gene. This chain connects TRBV2 to TRBJ1-4; 8 positions match TRBD1. Trimming removed 5 bases from V and 8 bases from J; junction bases left unmatched: 10. Germline lookup yields CDR1 SNHLY and CDR2 FYNNEI. The CDR3 contains 15 residues. CDR3 protein: CASSRQGAPPEKLFF. The part of the CDR3 DNA that was read is TGTGCCAGCAGTCGCCAGGGGGCGCCCCCAGAAAAA.

For this clone: The DNA ends 3 residues before the CDR3 does, and the rest of the CDR3 is filled in from the germline J gene. The chain recombines TRBV7-2 with TRBJ2-3; D perhaps matches TRBD1 (5 bases). The CDR3 length is 12 residues. Per the germline V gene, CDR1 is SGHTA and CDR2 is FQGNSA. Trimming pared 5 bases from V and 6 bases from J, leaving 9 bases between. The covered CDR3 bases are TGTGCCAGCAGCGGCAGGGTGGATACG. Its protein is CASSGRVDT. The entire CDR3 sequence reads CASSGRVDTQYF.

Comments on this clone: The read comes to an end 3 residues before the CDR3 does, leaving the germline J gene to fill in the end. The V call is TRBV7-8, the J call TRBJ2-2; the match to TRBD1 covers 7 bases. J lost 0 bases, V lost 5 bases, and 3 bases had no gene match. Per the germline V gene, CDR1 is SGHVS and CDR2 is FQNEAQ. This CDR3 region has 15 residues. CDR3: CASSLDRANTGELFF. The covered CDR3 bases are TGTGCCAGCAGCCTCGACAGGGCGAACACCGGGGAG.

Note on this clone: Sequencing ends 3 residues short of the CDR3 end; the germline J gene provides the rest. The chain is built from TRBV19 and TRBJ1-6; TRBD1 might be the D (5 bases). The CDR3 extends over 14 amino acids. The V end lost 5 bases, the J end lost 7 bases, and 12 bases lay between the germline ends. Per germline, CDR1 LNHDA and CDR2 SQIVND (reference sequence). The CDR3 loop reads CASSSSGKNSPLHF. Partial CDR3 DNA: TGTGCCAGTAGTTCGTCAGGGAAGAATTCACCC.

On this clone itself: Read sequence stops 3 residues before the CDR3 end, and the germline J gene provides the missing end. The chain carries TRBV7-2 and TRBJ2-2; TRBD1 agrees at 7 bases. The CDR3 is made up of 15 amino acids. Germline CDR1 reads SGHTA; CDR2 reads FQGNSA. V dropped 5 bases and J dropped 7; count of bases not matched to a gene: 10. The CDR3: CASSLWDSTGGELFF. The sequenced CDR3 bases are TGTGCCAGCAGCCTCTGGGACAGCACCGGCGGGGAG. The complete variable domain, with remaining parts taken from reference TRBV7-2 and TRBJ2-2, reads GAGVSQSPSNKVTEKGKDVELRCDPISGHTALYWYRQSLGQGLEFLIYFQGNSAPDKSGLPSDRFSAERTGGSVSTLTIQRTQQEDSAVYLCASSLWDSTGGELFFGEGSRLTVL.

Comment on this clone: The sequenced fragment ends 3 residues before the CDR3 boundary, so the rest is inferred from the germline J gene. The V and J genes are TRBV7-6 and TRBJ2-2, with TRBD1 matching 9 bases. The CDR3 totals 16 residues. V shed 5 bases, J shed 5 bases, and the junction held 9 bases outside the gene matches. The germline CDR1 and CDR2 sequences are SGHVS and FNYEAQ. The sequenced part of the CDR3 DNA is TGTGCCAGCAGCCAACGACAGGGGGTGGGAACCGGGGAG. Translation gives CASSQRQGVGTGE. In full, the CDR3 reads CASSQRQGVGTGELFF.

Concerning this clone itself: The read ends 3 residues before the CDR3 terminus; that terminus is restored from the germline J gene. V gene TRBV11-2 combines with J gene TRBJ2-3; 7 positions match TRBD2. CDR3 size: 15 residues. Germline V CDR1 and CDR2: SGHAT, FQNNGV. The trim removed 1 base at V and 4 bases at J, leaving 5 bases unmatched. CDR3 DNA, as far as it was read: TGTGCCAGCAGCTTAGTGGCGGGAGCCGCAGATACG. Its protein product is CASSLVAGAADT. The entire CDR3 sequence reads CASSLVAGAADTQYF.

Concerning this clone itself: The CDR3 end is not reached by the read, which stops 3 residues before it; the germline J gene fills it in. The chain links TRBV6-2 or TRBV6-3 to TRBJ2-7; 7 positions match TRBD1. Germline CDR1 and CDR2: MNHEY and SVGEGT. The V gene end was trimmed by 6 bases and the J gene end by 1 base; junction bases not matched to a gene: 6. The CDR3 totals 14 residues. CDR3 residues: CASRIQGRSYEQYF. Incomplete CDR3 DNA: TGTGCCAGCAGGATACAGGGGAGATCCTACGAG.

As regards this clone: The read falls 3 residues short of the CDR3 end, and the missing part is taken from the germline J gene. V is TRBV7-9 and J is TRBJ1-2, with D unresolved. The CDR3 consists of 12 residues. Per germline, CDR1 SEHNR and CDR2 FQNEAQ (reference sequence). The CDR3: CASSLARGGYTF. Partial CDR3 DNA: TGTGCCAGCAGCTTAGCCCGCGGGGGC. The whole variable domain, filled in from reference TRBV7-9 and TRBJ1-2, reads DTGVSQNPRHKITKRGQNVTFRCDPISEHNRLYWYRQTLGQGPEFLTYFQNEAQLEKSRLLSDRFSAERPKGSFSTLEIQRTEQGDSAMYLCASSLARGGYTFGSGTRLTVV.

To note about this clone: The read ends 3 residues before the CDR3 terminus; that terminus is restored from the germline J gene. The chain has TRBV6-2 or TRBV6-3 and TRBJ1-2, with TRBD1 matching 10 bases. From germline, CDR1 is MNHEY and CDR2 SVGEGT. This CDR3 spans 13 amino acids. CDR3 DNA (partial): TGTGCCAGCAGCCTGGGGACAGGGGTCGGC. Amino acids: CASSLGTGVG. The full CDR3 reads CASSLGTGVGYTF.

About this clone itself: The sequence runs out 3 residues before the end of the CDR3; the remainder is reconstructed from the germline J gene. The rearrangement links TRBV5-1 to TRBJ2-1; D perhaps matches TRBD2 (5 bases). V was trimmed by 3 bases and J by 0 bases, leaving 31 bases between them. This CDR3 spans 22 amino acids. Germline values: CDR1 SGHRS, CDR2 YFSETQ. The CDR3 bases that were read are TGCGCCAGCAGCTCCCGAGGGTTCATGCGCGAATTTTTCGTTGGCTCCTACAATGAG. Its translation: CASSSRGFMREFFVGSYNE. The full-length CDR3 reads as CASSSRGFMREFFVGSYNEQFF.

On this clone itself: The read terminates 3 residues ahead of where the CDR3 ends, so the germline J gene completes it. This chain links TRBV10-3 with TRBJ2-7; D uncertain. The CDR3 totals 11 residues. Trimming pared 3 bases from V and 4 bases from J, leaving 4 bases between. Germline values: CDR1 ENHRY, CDR2 SYGVKD. CDR3 DNA (partial): TGTGCCATCAGTGACTTTTACGAG. The encoded protein is CAISDFYE. The CDR3 in its entirety is CAISDFYEQYF.

The sequenced part of the CDR3 DNA is TGTGCCACGGAGCGGTGGGTTACCTACGAG. This translates into CATERWVTYE. In full, the CDR3 is CATERWVTYEQYF. The chain joins TRBV6-4 to TRBJ2-7; maybe TRBD2 (5 bases). Read data end 3 residues before the CDR3 end; the end is taken from the germline J gene. The length of the CDR3 is 13 residues. From germline, CDR1 is MRHNA and CDR2 SNTAGT. Trimming removed 10 bases from V and 2 bases from J, with 15 bases in between.

Concerning this clone itself: The junction shows a germline mismatch at one end, possibly a read error. The CDR3 is cut off 3 residues early in the read; its end comes from the germline J gene. The V call is TRBV30, the J call TRBJ2-5, with D hard to call. This CDR3 is 12 amino acids long. Germline V gene data show CDR1 as GTSNPN and CDR2 as SVGIG (reference sequence). The sequenced part of the CDR3 DNA is TGTGCCTGGGGTGTACTTCGGGAGACC. Protein sequence: CAWGVLRET. The full-length CDR3 reads as CAWGVLRETQYF. Variable domain in full (rest from reference TRBV30 and TRBJ2-5): SQTIHQWPATLVQPVGSPLSLECTVEGTSNPNLYWYRQAAGRGLQLLFYSVGIGQISSEVPQNLSASRPQDRQFILSSKKLLLSDSGFYLCAWGVLRETQYFGPGTRLLVL.

The CDR3 region is CASSIQPGLAGARAGELFF. The CDR3 DNA, read in part, is TGTGCCAGTAGTATACAACCGGGACTAGCGGGAGCTCGGGCCGGGGAG. The V and J genes are TRBV19 and TRBJ2-2; TRBD2 matches at 14 bases. From the germline J gene comes the end of the CDR3, since the read stops 3 residues before it. The CDR3 spans 19 residues. Germline values: CDR1 LNHDA, CDR2 SQIVND (reference sequence). Unmatched junction bases numbered 11, after V lost 2 bases and J lost 6 bases.

Points on this clone: Sequencing ends 3 residues short of the CDR3 end; the germline J gene provides the rest. The gene calls are TRBV7-8 and TRBJ1-2, with 8 bases lining up with TRBD1. This CDR3 contains 16 residues. The V gene end was trimmed by 5 bases and the J gene end by 0 bases; junction bases not matched to a gene: 8. CDR1 and CDR2 from the germline V gene are SGHVS and FQNEAQ. CDR3 DNA, as far as it was read: TGTGCCAGCAGCCGGCAGGGGGCGAGGGCTAACTATGGC. Protein product: CASSRQGARANYG. From start to end, the CDR3 is CASSRQGARANYGYTF.

Turning to this clone: The read terminates 3 residues ahead of where the CDR3 ends, so the germline J gene completes it. V usage is TRBV5-1 and J usage is TRBJ1-2; D is perhaps TRBD1 (5 bases). Germline V gene sequence: CDR1 SGHRS, CDR2 YFSETQ. The CDR3 contains 15 residues. The V end lost 1 base, the J end lost 2 bases, and 12 bases lay between the germline ends. CDR3: CASSLLSDSNYGYTF. CDR3 bases read: TGCGCCAGCAGCTTGCTAAGTGACAGCAACTATGGC.

Note on this clone: The CDR3 is cut off 3 residues early in the read; its end comes from the germline J gene. V and J are TRBV19 and TRBJ1-1, with D possibly TRBD1 on 6 matching bases. V was trimmed by 2 bases and J by 5 bases, leaving 12 bases between them. CDR3 length: 14 residues. Looked up from germline, CDR1 is LNHDA and CDR2 is SQIVND (reference sequence). The CDR3 here is CASSISRGRTEAFF. Partial CDR3 DNA: TGTGCCAGTAGTATAAGCAGGGGCAGGACTGAA.

In the case of this clone: The read terminates 3 residues ahead of where the CDR3 ends, so the germline J gene completes it. V gene TRBV20-1 combines with J gene TRBJ2-1; 15 nucleotides match TRBD2. V lost 2 bases to trimming and J lost 3 bases; unmatched junction nucleotides: 8. Germline values: CDR1 DFQATT, CDR2 SNEGSKA (reference sequence). The length of the CDR3 is 18 residues. CDR3 amino acids: CSARPSGTSGRYYNEQFF. CDR3 bases read: TGCAGTGCTAGACCTTCCGGGACTAGCGGGAGGTACTACAATGAG.

Note on this clone: The read stops 3 residues short of the end of the CDR3; the missing end is completed from the germline J gene. The chain employs TRBV7-2 and TRBJ2-7; the match to TRBD1 covers 7 bases. Germline V gene sequence: CDR1 SGHTA, CDR2 FQGNSA. This CDR3 has 13 amino acids. J gave up 4 bases and V 4 bases, and 4 bases lay outside the gene matches. Here the CDR3 reads CASSSQTGYEQYF. Incomplete CDR3 DNA: TGTGCCAGCAGCTCTCAGACAGGGTACGAG.

About this clone: The CDR3 is cut off 3 residues early in the read; its end comes from the germline J gene. The J gene is TRBJ1-5, the V gene TRBV19, with TRBD1 as a possible D gene (6 bases). V was trimmed by 10 bases and J by 2 bases, leaving 15 bases between them. The CDR3 is made up of 14 amino acids. The germline V gene has CDR1 LNHDA and CDR2 SQIVND (reference sequence). CDR3 sequence reads: CATGEWGRNQPQHF. CDR3 bases read: TGTGCCACCGGGGAGTGGGGGCGCAATCAGCCC.

For this clone: The CDR3 end lies 3 residues beyond the end of the read and is filled in from the germline J gene. The genes are TRBV6-2 or TRBV6-3 and TRBJ2-3; D is perhaps TRBD2 (6 bases). Germline V gene data show CDR1 as MNHEY and CDR2 as SVGEGT. Trimming left V 11 bases short and J 3 bases short, with 15 bases between. The length of the CDR3 is 13 residues. CDR3 bases read: TGTGCCTACGGGCGGGGCTCTACAGATACG. Residues: CAYGRGSTDT. The entire CDR3 protein is CAYGRGSTDTQYF.

Of note for this clone: The sequenced fragment ends 3 residues before the CDR3 boundary, so the rest is inferred from the germline J gene. The rearrangement joins TRBV7-2 to TRBJ1-2, with D possibly matching TRBD1 (6 bases). Germline CDR1 is SGHTA and CDR2 is FQGNSA. The germline V and J ends were trimmed by 5 bases and 0 bases, with 13 bases remaining between them. The CDR3 totals 15 residues. CDR3 region: CASSTQGRANYGYTF. Partial CDR3 DNA: TGTGCCAGCAGCACACAGGGTAGAGCTAACTATGGC.

Note on this clone: The CDR3 is cut off 3 residues early in the read; its end comes from the germline J gene. The chain is built from TRBV6-1 and TRBJ1-1, with D possibly TRBD1 on 6 matching bases. CDR1 is MNHNS and CDR2 is SASEGT in the germline V gene. V dropped 2 bases and J dropped 1 base, with 11 bases sitting between them. The length of the CDR3 is 15 residues. The CDR3: CASSELGAGNTEAFF. The DNA read from the CDR3 is TGTGCCAGCAGTGAATTGGGGGCGGGGAACACTGAA.

CDR3 bases read: TGTGCCAGCAGCTTAGTGGGGGGGCGTACAGATACG. Its protein product is CASSLVGGRTDT. In full, the CDR3 reads CASSLVGGRTDTQYF. The chain couples TRBV7-2 to TRBJ2-3; weak D call: TRBD2 (7 bases). Coverage ceases 3 residues before the CDR3 finishes, and the germline J gene fills in the end. The V end was cut by 1 base, the J end by 3 bases, with 11 bases between. This CDR3 is 15 amino acids long. Germline CDR1 reads SGHTA; CDR2 reads FQGNSA.

Comments on this clone: Sequencing ends 3 residues short of the CDR3 end; the germline J gene provides the rest. The rearrangement links TRBV19 to TRBJ2-3, with D unresolved. CDR1 and CDR2 (germline): LNHDA, SQIVND (reference sequence). V lost 5 bases and J lost 6, with 12 bases in between. The CDR3 consists of 13 residues. The CDR3 region is CASSRRVRDTQYF. Incomplete CDR3 DNA: TGTGCCAGTAGTCGTAGGGTTCGTGATACG.

Concerning this clone: The read comes to an end 3 residues before the CDR3 does, leaving the germline J gene to fill in the end. The V call is TRBV6-1, the J call TRBJ1-2; D perhaps matches TRBD1 (5 bases). The germline gives CDR1 MNHNS, CDR2 SASEGT. The V and J ends lost 2 bases and 6 bases respectively, with 7 bases between them. The CDR3 has 12 residues. The CDR3 sequence: CASSEQGDGYTF. The DNA read from the CDR3 is TGTGCCAGCAGTGAACAGGGCGATGGC.